The source of this TCR beta chain is a study of CD8 T cells in Susac syndrome (dated by TCRdb to the late 2010s). General notes on the study: The study used repertoire sequencing to test whether antigen drove CD8+ T cell activation and differentiation in Susac syndrome.

High-throughput TCR beta sequencing profiled peripheral blood CD8+ and CD4+ T cells from healthy donors, Susac syndrome patients and multiple sclerosis patients. The multiple sclerosis controls were treatment-naive patients who had stable or active relapsing-remitting disease and met the revised McDonald criteria. Bulk CD8+ and CD4+ T cells were purified by magnetic negative isolation, while CD8+ TEMRA cells were enriched using FACS. Blood was drawn into EDTA tubes, processed within 24 hours, and PBMCs were isolated by density gradient centrifugation. PBMCs intended for TCR sequencing were cryopreserved in liquid nitrogen and thawed later in a water bath at 37 degrees C. The sorted or isolated CD4+, CD8+ and CD8+ TEMRA cells had a purity of 90% or higher. Of note for this clonotype: The clone's antigen remains unknown. Base qualities are not provided; no much larger clone lies one nucleotide away.

Trimming removed 4 bases from V and 2 bases from J, leaving 13 bases between the germline ends. According to the germline V gene, CDR1 reads SGHRS and CDR2 reads YFSETQ. The CDR3 sequence holds 14 residues, the cysteine and valine included. The DNA shown is the 42-base CDR3, in frame from base 1. RNA was extracted with the RNeasy kit and roughly 0.45 to 1 ug was reverse transcribed using random hexamers. TCR beta CDR3 regions were amplified with the immunoSEQ multiplex PCR assay covering 54 Vbeta and 13 Jbeta segments. Bias from PCR amplification was corrected by using a synthetic template baseline for primer optimization and for computational correction. The source study handled its data this way. Reads were annotated to V, D and J genes per IMGT and analyzed with immunoSEQ Analyzer, keeping only productive sequences. Clonality was computed as one minus Shannon entropy normalized by log2 of the number of productive unique sequences. Public and private clones were assessed among the 100 most prevalent clones of each patient and control. Clones were defined as Susac-specific when absent from the healthy and MS cohorts, from about 1,100 published viral clones and from other ImmuneACCESS disease sequences. TCRdb took the public reads, trimmed them with fastp at Q25, ran MiXCR for clone calling and kept in-frame beta chains. Every entry covers one CDR3 protein and lists the most common genes and DNA from its rows. The V and J calls and clone size are TCRdb's, not the authors'. The sample table records roughly 200,000 distinct CDR3 sequences; roughly 94% of these occur just once. The ten largest account for about 0.08% of the sample.

The research as a whole found: The TCR sequencing and HLA analysis was acknowledged to have included a relatively small number of individuals.

This receptor was obtained from a human donor with multiple sclerosis. Specimen: CD4+ T cells from PBMCs. In this chain, TRBV5-1 is recombined with TRBJ2-7; a tentative D call is TRBD1 (7 bases match). The DNA sequence is given as TGCGCCAGCAGCCCGGAGGGGGCCGCCTACGAGCAGTACGTC. It translates as CASSPEGAAYEQYV.